These 32 T cell receptor beta chains were sequenced from one sample in a study of Tregs in tolerant kidney transplant recipients. The repertoire was sequenced with immunoSEQ multiplex PCR; TCRdb's copy has only in-frame clones and lacks some. The repertoire consists of about 110,000 clones, with around 87% occurring once and the leading ten covering roughly 0.35%. The material was CD4+ T cells from blood, obtained before the transplant. The receptors stem from a human donor who received a combined kidney and bone marrow transplant.

V and J are TRBV9 and TRBJ2-3; 8 positions match TRBD2. Trimming cost V 0 bases and J 0 bases; bases outside gene matches: 12. The CDR3 totals 19 residues. Per the germline V gene, CDR1 is SGDLS and CDR2 is YYNGEE. CDR3 protein: CASSVDQGRQRGSTDTQYF. As DNA, the CDR3 is TGTGCCAGCAGCGTAGATCAGGGGAGACAGCGGGGGAGCACAGATACGCAGTATTTT.

This rearrangement joins TRBV6-1 to TRBJ2-7; weak D call: TRBD1 (6 bases). V lost 6 bases, J lost 6 bases, and 21 bases lay in between. Germline values: CDR1 MNHNS, CDR2 SASEGT. The CDR3 has 15 residues. The CDR3: CASRDGTRQGSEQYF. DNA for the CDR3: TGTGCCAGCAGAGACGGAACTAGGCAGGGGAGCGAGCAGTACTTC.

This CDR3 is CASKEQGAGQPQHF. The CDR3 coding sequence is TGTGCCAGCAAGGAACAGGGGGCTGGGCAGCCCCAGCATTTT. The chain links TRBV6-5 to TRBJ1-5, with TRBD1 matching 9 bases. Germline CDR1 MNHEY, CDR2 SVGAGI. Trimming cost V 7 bases and J 7 bases; bases outside gene matches: 8. The CDR3 loop spans 14 amino acids.

This clone was seen once. This chain links TRBV27 with TRBJ2-6; TRBD1 agrees at 8 bases. Germline V gives CDR1 MNHEY, CDR2 SMNVEV (reference sequence). Losses at the gene ends were 6 bases for V and 2 bases for J; bases not matched to a gene: 12. This CDR3 has 18 amino acids. For the CDR3, the DNA is TGTGCCAGCAGAGAAAGGACAGGGAAAGGCCCTGGGGCCAACGTCCTGACTTTC. It yields the protein CASRERTGKGPGANVLTF.

The chain couples TRBV5-1 to TRBJ2-7; TRBD1 matches 11 bases. The CDR3 runs to 14 residues. The germline gives CDR1 SGHRS, CDR2 YFSETQ. V lost 4 bases and J lost 5; bases outside the gene matches: 5. The CDR3 sequence: CASSEGQGVHEQYF. The CDR3 DNA reads TGCGCCAGCAGCGAGGGACAGGGGGTTCACGAGCAGTACTTC.

This chain links TRBV6-5 with TRBJ1-1; D is ambiguous. The germline CDR1 and CDR2 sequences are MNHEY and SVGAGI. The CDR3 runs to 10 residues. Trimming took off 8 bases at V and 11 bases at J, with 12 bases between the two ends. CDR3 nucleotide sequence: TGTGCCAGCGCCGGTCTCTGGGCTTTCTTT. Translation: CASAGLWAFF.

The chain has TRBV6-5 and TRBJ1-5; 7 bases match TRBD1. Germline V lookup: CDR1 MNHEY, CDR2 SVGAGI. V gave up 6 bases and J gave up 4 bases; unmatched junction bases: 9. The CDR3 totals 15 residues. The CDR3 DNA reads TGTGCCAGCAGAGAAACAACAGGGGAAAATCAGCCCCAGCATTTT. Protein: CASRETTGENQPQHF.

The chain combines TRBV2 with TRBJ2-1, with 13 bases aligning to TRBD2. CDR1 is SNHLY and CDR2 is FYNNEI in the germline V gene. There are 15 residues in the CDR3. V shed 7 bases and J 8 bases; nucleotides not matched to a gene: 8. CDR3 DNA: TGTGCCAGCACCCCGACTAGCGGGAGGTTAGATGAGCAGTTCTTC. It encodes CASTPTSGRLDEQFF.

This clone occurred once. The chain couples TRBV19 to TRBJ1-1, with 8 bases lining up with TRBD1. Trimming removed 0 bases from V and 11 bases from J; junction bases left unmatched: 8. Germline values: CDR1 LNHDA, CDR2 SQIVND (reference sequence). The CDR3 covers 14 residues. CDR3 loop: CASSIEGAGGDAFF. DNA for the CDR3: TGTGCCAGTAGTATAGAGGGGGCAGGGGGCGACGCTTTCTTT. Together with reference TRBV19 and TRBJ1-1, the CDR3 gives the full variable domain: DGGITQSPKYLFRKEGQNVTLSCEQNLNHDAMYWYRQDPGQGLRLIYYSQIVNDFQKGDIAEGYSVSREKKESFPLTVTSAQKNPTAFYLCASSIEGAGGDAFFGQGTRLTVV.

The V and J genes are TRBV28 and TRBJ2-1; 14 bases agree with TRBD2. Germline values: CDR1 MDHEN, CDR2 SYDVKM. The CDR3 sequence is 16 residues long. Trimming took 4 bases from V and 8 from J; bases not matched to a gene: 7. CDR3 bases: TGTGCCAGCAGTTCCCACGGGACTAGCGGGAGCTATGAGCAGTTCTTC. Its translation: CASSSHGTSGSYEQFF.

The chain recombines TRBV11-2 with TRBJ1-6; D possibly corresponds to TRBD1 (5 bases). CDR1 and CDR2 (germline): SGHAT, FQNNGV. Trimming took 1 base from V and 10 from J, leaving 14 bases between them. The CDR3 is made up of 15 amino acids. CDR3 sequence reads: CASSLGAPGNSPLHF. The DNA of the CDR3 is TGTGCCAGCAGCTTAGGAGCACCAGGGAACTCACCCCTCCACTTT. Supplemented by reference TRBV11-2 and TRBJ1-6, the full variable domain reads EAGVAQSPRYKIIEKRQSVAFWCNPISGHATLYWYQQILGQGPKLLIQFQNNGVVDDSQLPKDRFSAERLKGVDSTLKIQPAKLEDSAVYLCASSLGAPGNSPLHFGNGTRLTVT.

V usage is TRBV5-4 and J usage is TRBJ1-1, with no clear D. Germline loops: CDR1 SGHNT, CDR2 YYREEE (reference sequence). V gave up 3 bases and J gave up 1 base, with 13 bases separating them. The CDR3 totals 15 residues. The CDR3 DNA reads as TGTGCCAGCAGCTATGAGGTCGGTGGGAACACTGAAGCTTTCTTT. Encoded protein: CASSYEVGGNTEAFF.

The rearrangement links TRBV5-4 to TRBJ2-1, with no clear D. The CDR3 totals 14 residues. In germline, CDR1 is SGHNT, CDR2 YYREEE (reference sequence). Trimming cost V 0 bases and J 2 bases, with 6 bases left between them. The CDR3 DNA follows: TGTGCCAGCAGCTTGGAGTCTACCTACAATGAGCAGTTCTTC. This translates into CASSLESTYNEQFF.

The chain links TRBV2 to TRBJ1-2; D uncertain. Deletions cut 4 bases from V and 3 bases from J, with 9 bases between. CDR1 and CDR2 from the germline V gene are SNHLY and FYNNEI. The CDR3 consists of 13 residues. The CDR3 spells CASSAGGDYGYTF. CDR3 nucleotide sequence: TGTGCCAGCAGTGCTGGCGGAGACTATGGCTACACCTTC. The entire variable domain, with the rest obtained from reference TRBV2 and TRBJ1-2, is as follows: EPEVTQTPSHQVTQMGQEVILRCVPISNHLYFYWYRQILGQKVEFLVSFYNNEISEKSEIFDDQFSVERPDGSNFTLKIRSTKLEDSAMYFCASSAGGDYGYTFGSGTRLTVV.

The chain employs TRBV5-1 and TRBJ2-3; 7 nucleotides line up with TRBD2. The germline V gene encodes CDR1 SGHRS and CDR2 YFSETQ. The CDR3 loop spans 15 amino acids. J gave up 6 bases and V 2 bases, and 9 bases lay outside the gene matches. The CDR3 coding sequence is TGCGCCAGCAGCTTTATGAGCGGGGCCGGCGATACGCAGTATTTT. This gives the protein CASSFMSGAGDTQYF.

The chain links TRBV28 to TRBJ2-7; TRBD1 is a possible D gene (7 bases). The ends were cut back, 6 bases at V and 4 bases at J, with 16 bases in the middle. Germline V gives CDR1 MDHEN, CDR2 SYDVKM. The CDR3 spans 14 residues. The CDR3: CASSSGGLGYEQYF. In nucleotides, the CDR3 is TGTGCCAGCAGCTCAGGGGGGTTGGGATACGAGCAGTACTTC.

The chain couples TRBV19 to TRBJ2-2; D perhaps matches TRBD1 (6 bases). V gave up 1 base and J gave up 1 base, with 10 bases separating them. This CDR3 contains 16 residues. Per germline, CDR1 LNHDA and CDR2 SQIVND (reference sequence). CDR3 loop: CASSIGPGVNTGELFF. The CDR3 bases are TGTGCCAGTAGTATAGGGCCAGGGGTGAACACCGGGGAGCTGTTTTTT.

The V gene is TRBV5-5, the J gene TRBJ1-3; 7 nucleotides align to TRBD1. The CDR3 is made up of 16 amino acids. Germline V lookup: CDR1 SGHKS, CDR2 YYEKEE (reference sequence). V lost 5 bases to trimming and J lost 5 bases; unmatched junction nucleotides: 13. CDR3 in DNA: TGTGCCAGCAGTGCCGACAGGGCTAGCCTGAGAAACACCATATATTTT. It yields the protein CASSADRASLRNTIYF.

This clone has a single count. The V call is TRBV28, the J call TRBJ1-5, with unresolved D. V was cut by 2 bases and J by 5 bases, with 13 bases left in between. This CDR3 has 15 amino acids. In germline, CDR1 is MDHEN, CDR2 SYDVKM. CDR3 sequence (DNA): TGTGCCAGCAGTTTAGAGGGAGCCCGTCATCAGCCCCAGCATTTT. Encoded protein: CASSLEGARHQPQHF. Full variable domain (remainder filled in from reference TRBV28 and TRBJ1-5): DVKVTQSSRYLVKRTGEKVFLECVQDMDHENMFWYRQDPGLGLRLIYFSYDVKMKEKGDIPEGYSVSREKKERFSLILESASTNQTSMYLCASSLEGARHQPQHFGDGTRLSIL.

The chain is built from TRBV19 and TRBJ1-2; TRBD1 agrees at 7 bases. Germline trimming cut 9 bases from V and 2 bases from J; bases unmatched to any gene: 6. The CDR3 runs to 13 residues. Germline loops: CDR1 LNHDA, CDR2 SQIVND (reference sequence). The CDR3 DNA follows: TGTGCCAGCGCCCCGGGACAGAACTATGGCTACACCTTC. Its translation is CASAPGQNYGYTF.

The chain uses TRBV10-3 and TRBJ1-3, with 10 positions matching TRBD1. Germline loops: CDR1 ENHRY, CDR2 SYGVKD. The V gene end was trimmed by 6 bases and the J gene end by 4 bases; junction bases not matched to a gene: 3. The CDR3 is 14 residues long. The CDR3, as DNA: TGTGCCATCAGCGGGACAGGGGTCGGAAACACCATATATTTT. Amino acid sequence: CAISGTGVGNTIYF.

V and J are TRBV6-5 and TRBJ1-1; D is undetermined. The V gene lost 0 bases and the J gene lost 6 bases, with 14 bases spanning the gap. The CDR3 is 15 amino acids. From germline, CDR1 is MNHEY and CDR2 SVGAGI. CDR3 region: CASSYSYASGAEAFF. Written as DNA, the CDR3 is TGTGCCAGCAGTTACTCGTACGCTTCCGGGGCTGAAGCTTTCTTT.

The chain couples TRBV27 to TRBJ2-2; TRBD2 matches 9 bases. Germline V gene data show CDR1 as MNHEY and CDR2 as SMNVEV (reference sequence). The J segment lost 1 base and the V segment lost 8 bases, leaving 5 bases of the junction unmatched. The CDR3 is made up of 15 amino acids. The CDR3 protein is CASSLAGLNTGELFF. The CDR3 DNA is TGTGCCAGCTCGCTAGCGGGGTTGAACACCGGGGAGCTGTTTTTT.

The V and J genes are TRBV28 and TRBJ1-5; possibly TRBD1 for D (5 bases). V lost 5 bases and J 4 bases, leaving 15 bases between the germline ends. Germline values: CDR1 MDHEN, CDR2 SYDVKM. The CDR3 runs 15 residues. The CDR3 sequence is CASSPPGRGNQPQHF. The CDR3 DNA follows: TGTGCCAGCAGTCCCCCGGGGAGGGGAAATCAGCCCCAGCATTTT.

This rearrangement joins TRBV6-1 to TRBJ2-2, with 10 bases identical to TRBD2. V shed 7 bases, J shed 8 bases, and the junction held 10 bases outside the gene matches. The CDR3 length is 15 residues. The germline V gene encodes CDR1 MNHNS and CDR2 SASEGT. The chain's CDR3 is CASIPLAGVGGELFF. The CDR3 DNA reads TGTGCCAGCATTCCGCTAGCGGGGGTAGGAGGGGAGCTGTTTTTT.

The CDR3 DNA reads TGTGCCAGCAGTCTACAGGACAGGGCGTTGGCTTTCTTT. It yields the protein CASSLQDRALAFF. The rearrangement links TRBV28 to TRBJ1-1; TRBD1 agrees at 8 bases. The CDR3 spans 13 residues. Germline V gene data show CDR1 as MDHEN and CDR2 as SYDVKM. J lost 11 bases, V lost 5 bases, and 10 bases had no gene match.

The chain recombines TRBV28 with TRBJ2-2; maybe TRBD2 (5 bases). V was cut by 3 bases and J by 9 bases, with 17 bases left in between. Germline V gene sequence: CDR1 MDHEN, CDR2 SYDVKM. The CDR3 loop spans 15 amino acids. DNA for the CDR3: TGTGCCAGCAGTTTGAAGGACTTCCGAAGGAGGGAGCTGTTTTTT. It codes for CASSLKDFRRRELFF. The complete variable domain, with remaining parts taken from reference TRBV28 and TRBJ2-2, reads DVKVTQSSRYLVKRTGEKVFLECVQDMDHENMFWYRQDPGLGLRLIYFSYDVKMKEKGDIPEGYSVSREKKERFSLILESASTNQTSMYLCASSLKDFRRRELFFGEGSRLTVL.

This CDR3 reads CASSQQGAKNEQYF. For the CDR3, the DNA is TGTGCCAGCAGCCAACAGGGGGCGAAGAACGAGCAGTACTTC. The chain couples TRBV27 to TRBJ2-7, with 9 positions matching TRBD1. With 6 bases clipped from V and 5 bases from J, the junction kept 8 bases outside the gene matches. CDR1 is MNHEY and CDR2 is SMNVEV in the germline V gene (reference sequence). The CDR3 has 14 amino acids.

This chain connects TRBV9 to TRBJ2-3, with D possibly matching TRBD1 (6 bases). This CDR3 is built from 14 residues. Looked up from germline, CDR1 is SGDLS and CDR2 is YYNGEE. V was clipped by 2 bases and J by 3 bases, with 10 bases between them. CDR3 loop: CASSVTGRTDTQYF. The CDR3 DNA sequence: TGTGCCAGCAGCGTTACAGGGCGTACAGATACGCAGTATTTT.

This clone was observed once. The chain links TRBV18 to TRBJ1-2, with 8 bases that match TRBD1. This CDR3 has 13 amino acids. Germline assignment: CDR1 KGHSH and CDR2 LQKENI. With V trimmed by 3 bases and J by 8 bases, 5 bases remained unmatched. CDR3 residues: CASSPGQGGGYTF. CDR3 coding DNA: TGTGCCAGCTCACCCGGACAGGGCGGGGGCTACACCTTC.

The chain is built from TRBV5-1 and TRBJ1-4; possibly TRBD1 for D (6 bases). Trimming left V 5 bases short and J 1 base short, with 12 bases between. Germline CDR1 is SGHRS and CDR2 is YFSETQ. The CDR3 is made up of 15 amino acids. The CDR3, as DNA: TGCGCCAGCAGTACAGGGAGCGTAACTAATGAAAAACTGTTTTTT. Translation gives CASSTGSVTNEKLFF.

The CDR3 DNA sequence: TGTGCCAGCAGCCCCCTAGAACCGAACACTGAAGCTTTCTTT. This sequence encodes CASSPLEPNTEAFF. The genes are TRBV5-4 and TRBJ1-1; no definite D call. This CDR3 region has 14 residues. V was trimmed by 4 bases and J by 1 base, leaving 11 bases between them. Looked up from germline, CDR1 is SGHNT and CDR2 is YYREEE (reference sequence). The variable domain in full, completed from reference TRBV5-4 and TRBJ1-1, reads ETGVTQSPTHLIKTRGQQVTLRCSSQSGHNTVSWYQQALGQGPQFIFQYYREEENGRGNFPPRFSGLQFPNYSSELNVNALELDDSALYLCASSPLEPNTEAFFGQGTRLTVV.